These 32 T cell receptor beta chains originate from one sample sequenced in a study of blood T cell repertoires in COVID-19. Some clones are missing from TCRdb's copy, which holds only in-frame ones; the method was immunoSEQ multiplex PCR. The sample has 180,000 or so clones, roughly 85% seen once. The material sequenced was PBMCs or T cells enriched from blood (not recorded which). The receptors were sampled from a man in his forties or fifties who had recovered from COVID-19.

The V call is TRBV24-1, the J call TRBJ1-1; 9 bases align to TRBD1. Germline loops: CDR1 KGHDR, CDR2 SFDVKD. V gave up 4 bases and J gave up 3 bases; unmatched junction bases: 5. This CDR3 has 15 residues. This chain's CDR3 is CATSDTGTGHTEAFF. The CDR3 DNA follows: TGTGCCACCAGTGACACCGGGACAGGGCACACTGAAGCTTTCTTT.

The rearrangement joins TRBV29-1 to TRBJ2-2, with 12 nucleotides matching TRBD1. The CDR3 consists of 18 residues. Germline loops: CDR1 SQVTM, CDR2 ANQGSEA. V gave up 8 bases and J gave up 5 bases; unmatched junction bases: 18. The CDR3 DNA sequence: TGCAGCATACAACTCGGAGGGACAGGGGGCTTTGGAACCGGGGAGCTGTTTTTT. Amino acids: CSIQLGGTGGFGTGELFF.

The genes are TRBV19 and TRBJ2-5; D might be TRBD1 (6 bases). This CDR3 contains 15 residues. Trimming took 3 bases from V and 2 from J, leaving 13 bases between them. Germline V gives CDR1 LNHDA, CDR2 SQIVND (reference sequence). CDR3 nucleotides: TGTGCCAGTAGTATCCAGGGGCAGCGACAAGAGACCCAGTACTTC. Translation gives CASSIQGQRQETQYF.

The CDR3 DNA reads TGTGCCTGGAGTGTACTGCGAGCGGGAGGAGGGGAGCAGTACTTC. Translation: CAWSVLRAGGGEQYF. The rearrangement uses TRBV30 and TRBJ2-7; 9 nucleotides line up with TRBD2. Germline CDR1 reads GTSNPN; CDR2 reads SVGIG (reference sequence). The CDR3 spans 15 residues. V lost 0 bases, J lost 7 bases, and 10 bases stayed unmatched.

The chain couples TRBV11-2 to TRBJ1-5; D unresolved. Between the trimmed V and J ends, which lost 5 bases and 4 bases, there was a span of 9 bases. Germline lookup yields CDR1 SGHAT and CDR2 FQNNGV. This CDR3 contains 13 residues. The CDR3 bases are TGTGCCAGCAGCAATGACTGGAATCAGCCCCAGCATTTT. As protein: CASSNDWNQPQHF.

This sequence joins TRBV19 and TRBJ1-5; D gene ambiguous. V gave up 3 bases and J gave up 0 bases, with 21 bases separating them. CDR1 and CDR2 from the germline V gene are LNHDA and SQIVND (reference sequence). CDR3 length: 19 residues. As DNA, the CDR3 is TGTGCCAGTAGTATGTCGGCGGGGTCCTCACTTTATAGCAATCAGCCCCAGCATTTT. This gives the protein CASSMSAGSSLYSNQPQHF.

J is TRBJ2-3 and V is TRBV5-4, with 7 bases fitting TRBD2. CDR1 is SGHNT, CDR2 YYREEE, per germline (reference sequence). The ends lost 3 bases at V and 2 bases at J; junction bases unmatched: 3. The CDR3 is made up of 14 amino acids. This chain's CDR3 is CASSSSGITDTQYF. CDR3 nucleotide sequence: TGTGCCAGCAGCTCAAGCGGGATCACAGATACGCAGTATTTT.

The genes are TRBV20-1 and TRBJ2-3; 7 bases align to TRBD2. The germline V gene has CDR1 DFQATT and CDR2 SNEGSKA (reference sequence). With V trimmed by 3 bases and J by 3 bases, 3 bases remained unmatched. The CDR3 is 13 residues long. CDR3 sequence (DNA): TGCAGTGCTAGTGTGCGGGGGACAGATACGCAGTATTTT. Amino acid sequence: CSASVRGTDTQYF.

The chain carries TRBV5-1 and TRBJ2-1, with 9 positions matching TRBD1. The CDR3 is 13 amino acids. The junction had 2 bases not matched to a gene; V was cut back by 5 bases and J by 5 bases. The germline V gene has CDR1 SGHRS and CDR2 YFSETQ. The CDR3 region is CASRGQGNNEQFF. The CDR3 region has the DNA TGCGCCAGCAGGGGACAGGGAAACAATGAGCAGTTCTTC.

This chain uses TRBV28 with TRBJ1-4; the match to TRBD1 covers 8 bases. The germline gives CDR1 MDHEN, CDR2 SYDVKM. Unmatched junction bases numbered 8, after V lost 6 bases and J lost 5 bases. The CDR3 runs to 15 residues. Here the CDR3 DNA reads TGTGCCAGCAGCGAACTCTACAGGGGGAATGAAAAACTGTTTTTT. It codes for CASSELYRGNEKLFF. Full variable domain (outside the CDR3, taken from reference TRBV28 and TRBJ1-4): DVKVTQSSRYLVKRTGEKVFLECVQDMDHENMFWYRQDPGLGLRLIYFSYDVKMKEKGDIPEGYSVSREKKERFSLILESASTNQTSMYLCASSELYRGNEKLFFGSGTQLSVL.

This chain connects TRBV27 to TRBJ2-7; no clear D. The CDR3 has 11 residues. Germline V gene sequence: CDR1 MNHEY, CDR2 SMNVEV (reference sequence). Deletions cut 6 bases from V and 1 base from J, with 4 bases between. In DNA form, the CDR3 reads TGTGCCAGCAGCCCGTCCTACGAGCAGTACTTC. Protein product: CASSPSYEQYF.

This clone was seen a handful of times. The gene calls are TRBV19 and TRBJ1-1, with D perhaps TRBD1 (5 bases). Germline loops: CDR1 LNHDA, CDR2 SQIVND (reference sequence). The CDR3 consists of 15 residues. V shed 2 bases and J shed 5 bases, with 15 bases lying between them. The CDR3 here is CASSISPGFWTEAFF. For the CDR3, the DNA is TGTGCCAGTAGTATATCCCCAGGGTTTTGGACTGAAGCTTTCTTT.

This clone was seen more than once but under ten times. The rearrangement uses TRBV28 and TRBJ2-2, with a possible D match to TRBD1 (5 bases). With 7 bases removed from V and 6 bases from J, the gap between germline ends came to 18 bases. This CDR3 is built from 15 residues. Germline CDR1 and CDR2: MDHEN and SYDVKM. CDR3 nucleotides: TGTGCCAGCACCGATGAAGACAGACCTTCCGGGGAGCTGTTTTTT. It specifies CASTDEDRPSGELFF. Using reference TRBV28 and TRBJ2-2 for the parts outside the CDR3, the full variable domain is DVKVTQSSRYLVKRTGEKVFLECVQDMDHENMFWYRQDPGLGLRLIYFSYDVKMKEKGDIPEGYSVSREKKERFSLILESASTNQTSMYLCASTDEDRPSGELFFGEGSRLTVL.

The gene calls are TRBV25-1 and TRBJ1-2; 9 bases line up with TRBD1. The CDR3 length is 13 residues. V trimming: 8 bases; J trimming: 6 bases; junction bases outside the gene matches: 7. CDR1 and CDR2 from the germline V gene are MGHDK and SYGVNS. The CDR3 region is CASRDRVNDGYTF. The CDR3 DNA reads TGTGCCAGCCGGGACAGGGTGAATGATGGCTACACCTTC.

V usage is TRBV14 and J usage is TRBJ2-2; D might be TRBD1 (5 bases). Trimming shortened V by 5 bases and J by 0 bases, and 13 bases separated the two germline ends. CDR3 size: 16 residues. Germline V CDR1 and CDR2: SGHDN, FVKESK. CDR3 sequence: CASSYTGTANTGELFF. As DNA, the CDR3 is TGTGCCAGCAGCTACACAGGTACCGCGAACACCGGGGAGCTGTTTTTT.

The rearrangement joins TRBV24-1 to TRBJ2-6; perhaps TRBD1 as D (6 bases). V was pared by 10 bases and J by 0 bases, with 18 bases between. The CDR3 extends over 17 amino acids. Germline CDR1 KGHDR, CDR2 SFDVKD. The CDR3 loop is CATAGTQGYSGANVLTF. The CDR3 bases are TGTGCCACTGCCGGGACACAAGGCTACTCTGGGGCCAACGTCCTGACTTTC.

This clone was observed a handful of times. The genes are TRBV3-1 (or the pseudogene TRBV3-2) and TRBJ1-1; the match to TRBD1 covers 9 bases. The CDR3 loop spans 16 amino acids. Germline V gene data show CDR1 as LGHDT and CDR2 as YNNKEL (reference sequence). The ends lost 4 bases at V and 5 bases at J; junction bases unmatched: 11. CDR3 residues: CASSPQAGTGNTEAFF. DNA of the CDR3: TGTGCCAGCAGCCCCCAAGCCGGGACAGGGAATACTGAAGCTTTCTTT.

The rearrangement joins TRBV12-5 to TRBJ1-5; 10 bases are shared with TRBD1. Germline V gene data show CDR1 as LGHNT and CDR2 as FRNRAP. J was trimmed by 4 bases and V by 5 bases; bases with no gene match: 8. The length of the CDR3 is 16 residues. The CDR3 sequence is CASGPGDRGRNQPQHF. The CDR3 nucleotides are TGTGCTAGTGGTCCCGGGGACAGGGGCCGAAATCAGCCCCAGCATTTT.

This clone was observed a few times. The chain is built from TRBV6-4 and TRBJ2-2; D possibly corresponds to TRBD2 (6 bases). CDR1 is MRHNA and CDR2 is SNTAGT in the germline V gene. The germline V and J ends were trimmed by 4 bases and 4 bases, with 10 bases remaining between them. The CDR3 runs to 14 residues. CDR3 DNA: TGTGCCAGCAGTGCTAGCGCCGGCACCGGGGAGCTGTTTTTT. Its protein product is CASSASAGTGELFF.

This clone was counted between two and nine times. The chain uses TRBV9 and TRBJ1-6, with 8 bases matching TRBD1. The CDR3 totals 14 residues. Germline V CDR1 and CDR2: SGDLS, YYNGEE. V was pared by 4 bases and J by 7 bases, with 4 bases of the junction left unmatched. CDR3 sequence (DNA): TGTGCCAGCAGCTCGAGGACAGGGAATTCACCCCTCCACTTT. Translation gives CASSSRTGNSPLHF. Together with reference TRBV9 and TRBJ1-6, the CDR3 gives the full variable domain: DSGVTQTPKHLITATGQRVTLRCSPRSGDLSVYWYQQSLDQGLQFLIQYYNGEERAKGNILERFSAQQFPDLHSELNLSSLELGDSALYFCASSSRTGNSPLHFGNGTRLTVT.

This clone was seen once. The chain combines TRBV19 with TRBJ1-2; 7 positions agree with TRBD1. Germline CDR1 is LNHDA and CDR2 is SQIVND (reference sequence). The V gene end was trimmed by 10 bases and the J gene end by 1 base; junction bases not matched to a gene: 12. The CDR3 covers 15 residues. The CDR3 DNA reads TGTGCCACCTCCCCGAGGAGGGGGCTTAACTATGGCTACACCTTC. It is translated as CATSPRRGLNYGYTF.

The rearrangement uses TRBV19 and TRBJ1-2, with D perhaps TRBD1 (5 bases). The CDR3 consists of 15 residues. Trimming shortened V by 1 base and J by 2 bases, and 11 bases separated the two germline ends. Germline CDR1 and CDR2: LNHDA and SQIVND (reference sequence). CDR3 DNA sequence: TGTGCCAGTAGTATAGGGGTAGGGGCCAACTATGGCTACACCTTC. This sequence encodes CASSIGVGANYGYTF.

The CDR3 loop reads CASSLKSLVNTEAFF. The DNA for the CDR3 is TGTGCCAGCAGTCTAAAATCGTTGGTGAACACTGAAGCTTTCTTT. The chain uses TRBV27 and TRBJ1-1; no clear D. V was cut by 5 bases and J by 0 bases, with 13 bases left in between. The CDR3 totals 15 residues. The germline V gene has CDR1 MNHEY and CDR2 SMNVEV (reference sequence).

The rearrangement links TRBV27 to TRBJ1-4, with 8 positions matching TRBD1. V dropped 4 bases and J dropped 4; count of bases not matched to a gene: 11. The germline V gene encodes CDR1 MNHEY and CDR2 SMNVEV (reference sequence). This CDR3 contains 17 residues. The CDR3 nucleotides are TGTGCCAGCAGTTACACACCACAGGGGGTATATAATGAAAAACTGTTTTTT. The encoded protein is CASSYTPQGVYNEKLFF.

The chain has TRBV28 and TRBJ1-6, with a weak D call TRBD1 (6 bases). Trimming cost V 4 bases and J 0 bases, with 10 bases left between them. Looked up from germline, CDR1 is MDHEN and CDR2 is SYDVKM. This CDR3 is 16 amino acids long. The CDR3 protein is CASSSTGSSYNSPLHF. CDR3 DNA sequence: TGTGCCAGCAGTTCTACAGGGAGCTCCTATAATTCACCCCTCCACTTT.

The CDR3 nucleotides are TGCGCCAGCAGCTTGGCCGTTATGGTGGCAGGCACTGAAGCTTTCTTT. This gives the protein CASSLAVMVAGTEAFF. The J gene is TRBJ1-1, the V gene TRBV5-1; D gene ambiguous. This CDR3 comprises 16 residues. Per germline, CDR1 SGHRS and CDR2 YFSETQ. The V end was cut by 0 bases, the J end by 4 bases, with 16 bases between.

The rearrangement links TRBV19 to TRBJ1-2; 11 bases match TRBD1. The CDR3 runs to 15 residues. Germline V lookup: CDR1 LNHDA, CDR2 SQIVND (reference sequence). V shed 7 bases, J shed 0 bases, and the junction held 4 bases outside the gene matches. Here the CDR3 DNA reads TGTGCCAGTATGGGACAGGGGGTTTCTAACTATGGCTACACCTTC. Translating it yields CASMGQGVSNYGYTF. The full variable domain, in which reference TRBV19 and TRBJ1-2 provide the parts outside the CDR3, is DGGITQSPKYLFRKEGQNVTLSCEQNLNHDAMYWYRQDPGQGLRLIYYSQIVNDFQKGDIAEGYSVSREKKESFPLTVTSAQKNPTAFYLCASMGQGVSNYGYTFGSGTRLTVV.

The chain has TRBV5-1 and TRBJ2-7; the D gene is possibly TRBD2 (7 bases). Germline V gives CDR1 SGHRS, CDR2 YFSETQ. This CDR3 comprises 15 residues. V shed 0 bases and J shed 2 bases, with 12 bases lying between them. The CDR3 DNA is TGCGCCAGCAGCTTGGAAGGGGGGGGACCCTACGAGCAGTACTTC. Residues: CASSLEGGGPYEQYF.

This chain links TRBV30 with TRBJ1-6; no definite D call. Germline lookup yields CDR1 GTSNPN and CDR2 SVGIG (reference sequence). CDR3 length equals 14 residues. V gave up 1 base and J gave up 2 bases, with 6 bases separating them. The CDR3 is CAWSGQAYNSPLHF. For the CDR3, the DNA is TGTGCCTGGAGTGGGCAAGCCTATAATTCACCCCTCCACTTT.

This chain joins TRBV11-2 and TRBJ2-2; 8 bases match TRBD2. Germline V gene sequence: CDR1 SGHAT, CDR2 FQNNGV. The CDR3 is 14 amino acids. V dropped 5 bases and J dropped 5; count of bases not matched to a gene: 4. The CDR3 nucleotides are TGTGCCAGCAGCCCGGGAGGGGGAACCGGGGAGCTGTTTTTT. This encodes CASSPGGGTGELFF.

The rearrangement joins TRBV3-1 (or the pseudogene TRBV3-2) to TRBJ1-2, with a tentative D call TRBD1 (6 bases). CDR3 length equals 15 residues. The V gene lost 1 base and the J gene lost 2 bases, with 11 bases spanning the gap. Germline CDR1 LGHDT, CDR2 YNNKEL (reference sequence). CDR3 region: CASSQAPGQNYGYTF. CDR3 DNA: TGTGCCAGCAGCCAAGCCCCCGGACAGAACTATGGCTACACCTTC.

This rearrangement joins TRBV28 to TRBJ2-3; tentative D call: TRBD1 (5 bases). Trimming removed 4 bases from V and 0 bases from J, with 11 bases in between. The CDR3 is 15 amino acids. The V gene's germline CDR1 is MDHEN and CDR2 SYDVKM. CDR3 in DNA: TGTGCCAGCAGTTCGACAGCAGATAGCACAGATACGCAGTATTTT. It yields the protein CASSSTADSTDTQYF.